A selection of T cell receptor beta chains follows, all from one sample in a study of technical replicates of blood from several donors. Assay: immunoSEQ multiplex PCR; the TCRdb copy retains only in-frame clones and omits some. Among tens of thousands of clones listed, 80% to 95% were seen once. Sequenced input: PBMCs. Receptor source: a human donor in good health. Some clones in this sample may be carry-over from other donors' samples. CDR3s include the opening cysteine and the closing phenylalanine or tryptophan. Fields, in order: D gene, clone size, J gene, V gene, CDR3 protein. A D gene is named only where the DNA matches it firmly. Clone size, where shown, is once, few, many, or a class for clones that have expanded.

d_call: TRBD2; clone_size: -; j_call: TRBJ2-3; v_call: TRBV14; cdr3_aa: CASSQARSGGVLRTDTQYF
d_call: -; clone_size: -; j_call: TRBJ2-1; v_call: TRBV6-5; cdr3_aa: CASSYSRPYNEQFF
d_call: TRBD1; clone_size: -; j_call: TRBJ1-1; v_call: TRBV2; cdr3_aa: CASTKTPGQGLEAFF
d_call: TRBD1; clone_size: -; j_call: TRBJ1-2; v_call: TRBV7-2; cdr3_aa: CASSSISGTDFYGYTF
d_call: -; clone_size: -; j_call: TRBJ1-2; v_call: TRBV28; cdr3_aa: CASTGSNYGYTF
d_call: -; clone_size: -; j_call: TRBJ2-7; v_call: TRBV16; cdr3_aa: CASSQSLSYEQYF
d_call: TRBD2; clone_size: -; j_call: TRBJ2-7; v_call: TRBV19; cdr3_aa: CASSIGTSGKGEQYF
d_call: TRBD1; clone_size: -; j_call: TRBJ1-2; v_call: TRBV4-3; cdr3_aa: CASSQAGNRGGYGYTF
d_call: -; clone_size: once; j_call: TRBJ2-5; v_call: TRBV5-4; cdr3_aa: CASSQDWVAGETQYF
d_call: -; clone_size: -; j_call: TRBJ1-1; v_call: TRBV2; cdr3_aa: CASSYNRWGGIRENTEAFF
d_call: TRBD2; clone_size: once; j_call: TRBJ2-1; v_call: TRBV11-1; cdr3_aa: CASSLGSGGYNEQFF
d_call: -; clone_size: -; j_call: TRBJ2-5; v_call: TRBV6-5; cdr3_aa: CASSYGFGVPSTQYF
d_call: TRBD1; clone_size: -; j_call: TRBJ1-2; v_call: TRBV27; cdr3_aa: CASSPQRDSYGYTF
d_call: -; clone_size: -; j_call: TRBJ1-1; v_call: TRBV18; cdr3_aa: CASSQGENTEAFF
d_call: -; clone_size: -; j_call: TRBJ2-7; v_call: TRBV6-1; cdr3_aa: CAGDSGTTHHEQYF
d_call: -; clone_size: once; j_call: TRBJ1-5; v_call: TRBV13; cdr3_aa: CASRSRQGNQPQHF
d_call: TRBD1; clone_size: -; j_call: TRBJ2-7; v_call: TRBV29-1; cdr3_aa: CSAGTARSYEQYF
d_call: TRBD2; clone_size: once; j_call: TRBJ2-1; v_call: TRBV4-3; cdr3_aa: CASSRQASGRQYNEQFF
d_call: -; clone_size: once; j_call: TRBJ2-7; v_call: TRBV7-2; cdr3_aa: CASSLGRSSYEQYF
d_call: TRBD1; clone_size: once; j_call: TRBJ1-5; v_call: TRBV2; cdr3_aa: CASMWDSGQPQHF
d_call: TRBD1; clone_size: once; j_call: TRBJ2-1; v_call: TRBV11-1; cdr3_aa: CASSLGRDRGLDEQFF
d_call: TRBD2; clone_size: once; j_call: TRBJ2-7; v_call: TRBV5-1; cdr3_aa: CASSFGGGAYEQYF
d_call: -; clone_size: -; j_call: TRBJ1-1; v_call: TRBV4-2; cdr3_aa: CASSQDGQNTEAFF
d_call: TRBD1; clone_size: -; j_call: TRBJ1-2; v_call: TRBV2; cdr3_aa: CASRQSGQGGGYTF
d_call: TRBD2; clone_size: -; j_call: TRBJ2-2; v_call: TRBV29-1; cdr3_aa: CSLLEGREGLVELFF
d_call: TRBD1; clone_size: few; j_call: TRBJ2-7; v_call: TRBV10-3; cdr3_aa: CAISESWDSQLYEQYF
d_call: TRBD1; clone_size: few; j_call: TRBJ2-7; v_call: TRBV5-1; cdr3_aa: CASSSEAGGIHEQYF
d_call: TRBD1; clone_size: -; j_call: TRBJ1-1; v_call: TRBV7-2; cdr3_aa: CASSYRQGRLGNTEAFF
d_call: TRBD2; clone_size: once; j_call: TRBJ2-1; v_call: TRBV4-2; cdr3_aa: CASSQENLAGVIEQFF
d_call: -; clone_size: -; j_call: TRBJ2-4; v_call: TRBV25-1; cdr3_aa: CASSERHRTRGNIQYF
d_call: TRBD1; clone_size: once; j_call: TRBJ2-7; v_call: TRBV2; cdr3_aa: CASSVGGRTYEQYF
d_call: -; clone_size: once; j_call: TRBJ2-7; v_call: TRBV2; cdr3_aa: CASSVSLLSYEQYF
d_call: -; clone_size: -; j_call: TRBJ1-3; v_call: TRBV6-1; cdr3_aa: CASSEAPGKGNTIYF
d_call: TRBD2; clone_size: -; j_call: TRBJ2-3; v_call: TRBV9; cdr3_aa: CASSVDLGDSASGGADTQYF
d_call: TRBD2; clone_size: -; j_call: TRBJ2-1; v_call: TRBV4-3; cdr3_aa: CASSQDGAGDYYNEQFF
d_call: TRBD1; clone_size: -; j_call: TRBJ1-1; v_call: TRBV29-1; cdr3_aa: CSAGQGGTEAFF
d_call: TRBD2; clone_size: -; j_call: TRBJ2-5; v_call: TRBV4-2; cdr3_aa: CASSQELAGEETQYF
d_call: TRBD1; clone_size: -; j_call: TRBJ1-5; v_call: TRBV9; cdr3_aa: CASSAGTDQPQHF
d_call: -; clone_size: -; j_call: TRBJ2-2; v_call: TRBV6-4; cdr3_aa: CASSPGVGELFF
d_call: TRBD1; clone_size: few; j_call: TRBJ2-1; v_call: TRBV6-1; cdr3_aa: CASSWDRGSKNEQFF
d_call: -; clone_size: -; j_call: TRBJ1-1; v_call: TRBV30; cdr3_aa: CACIRQPHREAFF
d_call: -; clone_size: -; j_call: TRBJ1-2; v_call: TRBV5-1; cdr3_aa: CASSLSGQPESYTF
d_call: TRBD2; clone_size: once; j_call: TRBJ2-7; v_call: TRBV30; cdr3_aa: CAWSYSGSHEQYF
d_call: -; clone_size: -; j_call: TRBJ1-6; v_call: TRBV10-3; cdr3_aa: CAISNPVRGNSPLHF
d_call: TRBD2; clone_size: -; j_call: TRBJ2-7; v_call: TRBV4-2; cdr3_aa: CASSQGTSLSSYEQYF
d_call: TRBD2; clone_size: -; j_call: TRBJ2-7; v_call: TRBV7-6; cdr3_aa: CASSTATSGRLEQYF
d_call: TRBD1; clone_size: -; j_call: TRBJ1-1; v_call: TRBV5-1; cdr3_aa: CASSLGDRGSGGAFF
d_call: TRBD1; clone_size: -; j_call: TRBJ2-3; v_call: TRBV6-1; cdr3_aa: CASSEGQGADTQYF
d_call: -; clone_size: -; j_call: TRBJ2-7; v_call: TRBV9; cdr3_aa: CASSASGTTYEQYF
d_call: -; clone_size: -; j_call: TRBJ2-5; v_call: TRBV7-2; cdr3_aa: CASSPNRAGRQETQYF
d_call: -; clone_size: -; j_call: TRBJ2-3; v_call: TRBV9; cdr3_aa: CASSPTPAALRDTQYF
d_call: TRBD2; clone_size: -; j_call: TRBJ2-7; v_call: TRBV2; cdr3_aa: CASGSAGGFGYF
d_call: TRBD2; clone_size: -; j_call: TRBJ2-4; v_call: TRBV5-8; cdr3_aa: CASSLPGGPAKNIQYF
d_call: TRBD1; clone_size: -; j_call: TRBJ1-5; v_call: TRBV6-1; cdr3_aa: CASMIQGQPQHF
d_call: -; clone_size: once; j_call: TRBJ1-6; v_call: TRBV6-1; cdr3_aa: CASTQPPAGGSPLHF
d_call: -; clone_size: once; j_call: TRBJ2-7; v_call: TRBV10-3; cdr3_aa: CAISESLAPYEQYF
d_call: -; clone_size: -; j_call: TRBJ2-1; v_call: TRBV7-2; cdr3_aa: CASSPPHTGRQRFF